This TCR beta chain appears in the sequencing data of a study of blood T cell repertoires in COVID-19. This CDR3 spans 15 amino acids. V gave up 4 bases and J gave up 1 base, with 13 bases separating them. The V gene's germline CDR1 is LGHDT and CDR2 YNNKEL (reference sequence). This table comes from immunoSEQ multiplex PCR, and its TCRdb copy is limited to in-frame clones, with some not included. The profile shows around 58,000 clones, 88% of them singletons. This receptor was obtained from a human donor in a cohort sampled during active COVID-19. The source material was peripheral blood. The chain couples TRBV3-1 (or the pseudogene TRBV3-2) to TRBJ1-1; tentative D call: TRBD1 (6 bases). CDR3 sequence reads: CASSPRQAQNTEAFF. The DNA for the CDR3 is TGTGCCAGCAGCCCCCGACAGGCACAGAACACTGAAGCTTTCTTT.